Below, 13 T cell receptor beta chains from the same sample are listed, as sequenced in a study of PD-1 blockade in classical Hodgkin lymphoma. The time point here: cycle 4 day 1 (C4D1), after six to seven weeks of nivolumab. Every one of the patients relapsed after autologous stem cell transplantation (brentuximab vedotin exposure was variable). Isolation of CD4+ T cells from thawed PBMCs was performed by magnetic negative selection. TCRdb keeps only in-frame clones here, not all; method: immunoSEQ multiplex PCR. This sample has about 18,000 clones, with approximately 87% found just once. The sequencing used CD4+ T cells from blood, collected before the fourth cycle of nivolumab. The receptor source for this set is a human donor with classical Hodgkin lymphoma.

This sequence joins TRBV5-8 and TRBJ1-1, with D possibly matching TRBD1 (6 bases). CDR3 length: 15 amino acids. V lost 4 bases, J lost 1 base, and 14 bases lay in between. The germline gives CDR1 SGHTS, CDR2 YDEGEE. CDR3 DNA: TGTGCCAGCAGCCCCTACAGGGCCCCGAACACTGAAGCTTTCTTT. Residues: CASSPYRAPNTEAFF.

The rearrangement links TRBV11-2 to TRBJ2-3, with TRBD1 matching over 7 bases. CDR1 is SGHAT and CDR2 is FQNNGV in the germline V gene. After removal of 5 bases from V and 1 base from J, the junction contained 9 bases not matched to a gene. The CDR3 covers 16 residues. The CDR3 loop reads CASSRLQGRGTDTQYF. CDR3 nucleotides: TGTGCCAGCAGCCGACTACAGGGGCGGGGCACAGATACGCAGTATTTT.

The chain uses TRBV7-9 and TRBJ2-7; D is possibly TRBD2 (6 bases). The ends were cut back, 3 bases at V and 7 bases at J, with 7 bases in the middle. Per germline, CDR1 SEHNR and CDR2 FQNEAQ (reference sequence). The CDR3 contains 11 residues. CDR3 loop: CASSFGGEQYF. In nucleotides, the CDR3 is TGTGCCAGCAGCTTCGGAGGGGAGCAGTACTTC.

The chain joins TRBV18 to TRBJ2-7; 9 bases line up with TRBD1. The CDR3 contains 15 residues. V shed 2 bases and J 4 bases; nucleotides not matched to a gene: 6. Germline assignment: CDR1 KGHSH and CDR2 LQKENI. CDR3 region: CASSPLGQGVYEQYF. The CDR3 DNA reads TGTGCCAGCTCACCATTGGGACAGGGAGTTTACGAGCAGTACTTC.

The chain combines TRBV9 with TRBJ2-3, with D possibly being TRBD2 (5 bases). This CDR3 spans 14 amino acids. V was pared by 1 base and J by 6 bases, with 12 bases between. In germline, CDR1 is SGDLS, CDR2 YYNGEE. The CDR3 here is CASSVLAVADTQYF. CDR3 coding DNA: TGTGCCAGCAGCGTACTAGCTGTAGCGGATACGCAGTATTTT.

This clone was recorded a few times. This chain connects TRBV27 to TRBJ1-3; possibly TRBD1 for D (5 bases). The germline gives CDR1 MNHEY, CDR2 SMNVEV (reference sequence). The germline V and J ends were trimmed by 5 bases and 4 bases, with 15 bases remaining between them. This CDR3 comprises 15 residues. Here the CDR3 reads CASSPRGRVGNTIYF. CDR3 in DNA: TGTGCCAGCAGTCCCAGAGGCAGGGTGGGAAACACCATATATTTT.

The J gene is TRBJ1-1, the V gene TRBV19, with a tentative D call TRBD1 (6 bases). CDR3 length: 16 amino acids. V lost 6 bases to trimming and J lost 0 bases, with 17 bases between them. Germline assignment: CDR1 LNHDA and CDR2 SQIVND (reference sequence). This CDR3 is CASRRTVFGMNTEAFF. The DNA of the CDR3 is TGTGCCAGTAGAAGGACAGTTTTCGGCATGAACACTGAAGCTTTCTTT.

The gene calls are TRBV7-9 and TRBJ2-5, with 10 bases aligning to TRBD1. With V trimmed by 5 bases and J by 5 bases, 8 bases remained unmatched. From germline, CDR1 is SEHNR and CDR2 FQNEAQ (reference sequence). This CDR3 comprises 15 residues. As DNA, the CDR3 is TGTGCCAGCAGCGCGACGGACAGGGGGATGGAGACCCAGTACTTC. Encoded protein: CASSATDRGMETQYF.

About this clone: One end of the junction fails to match germline, which may point to a read error. This chain joins TRBV7-9 and TRBJ2-7, with TRBD2 identical over 11 bases. This CDR3 is built from 16 residues. Germline CDR1 and CDR2: SEHNR and FQNEAQ (reference sequence). The CDR3 is CASSSTSGSFSSEQYF. The CDR3 DNA follows: TGTGCCAGCAGCTCTACTAGCGGGAGTTTCTCCTCCGAGCAGTACTTC.

This clone showed up just a few times. The chain is built from TRBV6-6 and TRBJ1-5; D unclear. Per germline, CDR1 MNHNY and CDR2 SVGAGI (reference sequence). V was cut by 8 bases and J by 3 bases, with 8 bases left in between. This CDR3 contains 12 residues. CDR3 DNA sequence: TGTGCCAGCCGATCTATCAATCAGCCCCAGCATTTT. Translating gives CASRSINQPQHF.

The chain has TRBV7-9 and TRBJ2-1; D unclear. The CDR3 extends over 13 amino acids. Germline V gene sequence: CDR1 SEHNR, CDR2 FQNEAQ (reference sequence). V shed 0 bases and J shed 6 bases, with 6 bases lying between them. CDR3: CASSLAQSNEQFF. CDR3 DNA sequence: TGTGCCAGCAGCTTAGCACAGAGCAATGAGCAGTTCTTC.

V is TRBV20-1 and J is TRBJ2-1, with a weak D call TRBD1 (6 bases). The ends were cut back, 5 bases at V and 15 bases at J, with 17 bases in the middle. The CDR3 covers 11 residues. CDR1 and CDR2 from the germline V gene are DFQATT and SNEGSKA (reference sequence). CDR3 bases: TGCAGTGCTTTCTTTCAGGGGCCGGGGTTCTTC. It encodes CSAFFQGPGFF.

The chain combines TRBV5-1 with TRBJ2-1; D might be TRBD2 (5 bases). Germline CDR1 reads SGHRS; CDR2 reads YFSETQ. The CDR3 covers 16 residues. V lost 4 bases to trimming and J lost 1 base, with 15 bases between them. CDR3 in amino acids: CASSEAGGLSYNEQFF. In DNA, the CDR3 is TGCGCCAGCAGCGAAGCTGGCGGGTTGTCCTACAATGAGCAGTTCTTC.